Here is one TCR beta chain with its context. Assay used: immunoSEQ multiplex PCR; TCRdb lists only in-frame clones, some missing. The data contain 70,000 or so clones, 84% of them singletons. This sample was taken from a study of OX40 agonist ivuxolimab in advanced cancers. Germline CDR1 and CDR2: SGHTA and FQGNSA. This CDR3 contains 19 residues. The trim removed 5 bases at V and 2 bases at J, leaving 17 bases unmatched. This chain connects TRBV7-2 to TRBJ2-7; TRBD2 agrees at 11 bases. This TCR was recovered from an adult with an advanced solid tumor such as melanoma, head and neck, liver or kidney cancer. Material: CD4+ or CD8+ T cells sorted from blood, obtained in a trial of the OX40 agonist ivuxolimab. DNA for the CDR3: TGTGCCAGCAGCACAACTACTAGCGGGGGAGGTATGTACCCCTACGAGCAGTACTTC. Translation gives CASSTTTSGGGMYPYEQYF.